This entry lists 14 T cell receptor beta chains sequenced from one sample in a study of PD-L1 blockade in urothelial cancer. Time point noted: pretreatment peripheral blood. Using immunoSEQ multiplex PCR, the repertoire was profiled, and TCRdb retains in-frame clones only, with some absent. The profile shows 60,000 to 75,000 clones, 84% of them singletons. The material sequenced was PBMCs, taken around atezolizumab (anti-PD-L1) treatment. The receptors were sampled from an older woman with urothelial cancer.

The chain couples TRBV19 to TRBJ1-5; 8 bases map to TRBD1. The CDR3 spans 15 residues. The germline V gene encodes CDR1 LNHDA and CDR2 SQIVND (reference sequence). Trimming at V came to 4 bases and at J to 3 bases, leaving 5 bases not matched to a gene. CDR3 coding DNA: TGTGCCAGTAGTAGGACAGGGCAATTCAATCAGCCCCAGCATTTT. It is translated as CASSRTGQFNQPQHF.

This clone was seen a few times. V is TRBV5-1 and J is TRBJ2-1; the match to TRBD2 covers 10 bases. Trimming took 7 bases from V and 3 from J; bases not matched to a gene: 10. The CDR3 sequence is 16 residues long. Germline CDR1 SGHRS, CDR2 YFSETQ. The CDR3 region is CASRPSSGGYYNEQFF. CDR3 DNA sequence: TGCGCCAGCCGACCTTCTAGCGGGGGATACTACAATGAGCAGTTCTTC. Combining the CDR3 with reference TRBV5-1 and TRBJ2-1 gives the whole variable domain KAGVTQTPRYLIKTRGQQVTLSCSPISGHRSVSWYQQTPGQGLQFLFEYFSETQRNKGNFPGRFSGRQFSNSRSEMNVSTLELGDSALYLCASRPSSGGYYNEQFFGPGTRLTVL.

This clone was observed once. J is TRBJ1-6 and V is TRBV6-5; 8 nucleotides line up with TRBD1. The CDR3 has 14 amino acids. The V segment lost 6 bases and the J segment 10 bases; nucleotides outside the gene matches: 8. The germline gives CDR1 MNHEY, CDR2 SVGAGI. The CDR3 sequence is CASRHRDRQSPLHF. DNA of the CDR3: TGTGCCAGCAGACACCGGGACAGGCAATCACCCCTCCACTTT.

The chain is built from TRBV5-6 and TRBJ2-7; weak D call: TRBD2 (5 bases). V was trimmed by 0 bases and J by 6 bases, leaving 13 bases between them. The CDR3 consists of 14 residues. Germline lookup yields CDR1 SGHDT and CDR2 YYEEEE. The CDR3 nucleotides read TGTGCCAGCAGCTTGGGGTGGAGGACCGGCGAGCAGTACTTC. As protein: CASSLGWRTGEQYF.

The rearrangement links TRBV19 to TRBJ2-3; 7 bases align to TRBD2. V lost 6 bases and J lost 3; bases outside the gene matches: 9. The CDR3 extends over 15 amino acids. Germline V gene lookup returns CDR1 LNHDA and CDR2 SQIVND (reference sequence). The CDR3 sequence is CASRVAGRKTDTQYF. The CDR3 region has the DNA TGTGCCAGTAGAGTCGCCGGGAGGAAGACAGATACGCAGTATTTT.

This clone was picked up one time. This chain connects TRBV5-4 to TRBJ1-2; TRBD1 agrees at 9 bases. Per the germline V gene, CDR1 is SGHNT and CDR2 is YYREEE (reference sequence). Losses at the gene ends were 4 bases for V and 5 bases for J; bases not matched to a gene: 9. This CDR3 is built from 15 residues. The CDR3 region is CASSASPGQGYGYTF. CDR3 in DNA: TGTGCCAGCAGCGCCAGCCCGGGACAGGGTTATGGCTACACCTTC.

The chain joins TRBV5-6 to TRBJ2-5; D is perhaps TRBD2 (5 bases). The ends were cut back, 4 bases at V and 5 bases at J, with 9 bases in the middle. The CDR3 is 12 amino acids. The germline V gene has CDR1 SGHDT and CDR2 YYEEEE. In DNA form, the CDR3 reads TGTGCCAGCAGCCAGGACTCTGAGACCCAGTACTTC. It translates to CASSQDSETQYF. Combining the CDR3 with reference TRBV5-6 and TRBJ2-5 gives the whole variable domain DAGVTQSPTHLIKTRGQQVTLRCSPKSGHDTVSWYQQALGQGPQFIFQYYEEEERQRGNFPDRFSGHQFPNYSSELNVNALLLGDSALYLCASSQDSETQYFGPGTRLLVL.

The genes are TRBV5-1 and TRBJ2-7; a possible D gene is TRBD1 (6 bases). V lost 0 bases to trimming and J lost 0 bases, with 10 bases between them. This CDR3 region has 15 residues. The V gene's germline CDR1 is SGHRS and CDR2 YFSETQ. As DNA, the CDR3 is TGCGCCAGCAGCTTGGAGCGGACAGCCTCCTACGAGCAGTACTTC. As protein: CASSLERTASYEQYF.

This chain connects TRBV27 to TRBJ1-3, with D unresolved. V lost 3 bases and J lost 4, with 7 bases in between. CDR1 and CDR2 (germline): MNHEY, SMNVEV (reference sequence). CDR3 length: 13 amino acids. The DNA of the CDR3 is TGTGCCAGCAGTTTCGGAGGGGGAAACACCATATATTTT. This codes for CASSFGGGNTIYF.

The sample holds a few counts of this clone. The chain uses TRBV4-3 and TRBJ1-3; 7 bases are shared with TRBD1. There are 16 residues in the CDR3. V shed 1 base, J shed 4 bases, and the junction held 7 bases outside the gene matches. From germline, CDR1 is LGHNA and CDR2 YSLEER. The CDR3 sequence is CASSQGPGGSGNTIYF. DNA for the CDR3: TGCGCCAGCAGCCAAGGGCCAGGGGGTAGCGGAAACACCATATATTTT.

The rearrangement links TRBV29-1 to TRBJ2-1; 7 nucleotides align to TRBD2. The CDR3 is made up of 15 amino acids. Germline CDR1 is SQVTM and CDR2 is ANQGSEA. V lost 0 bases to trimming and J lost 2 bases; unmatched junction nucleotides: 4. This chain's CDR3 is CSVEDGGGAYNEQFF. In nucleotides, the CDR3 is TGCAGCGTTGAAGACGGTGGGGGGGCCTACAATGAGCAGTTCTTC.

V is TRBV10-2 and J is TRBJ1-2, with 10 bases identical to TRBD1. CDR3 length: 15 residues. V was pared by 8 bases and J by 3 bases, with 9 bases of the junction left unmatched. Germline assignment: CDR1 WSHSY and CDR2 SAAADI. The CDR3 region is CASRPGTGVYYGYTF. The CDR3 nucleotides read TGCGCCAGCCGCCCCGGGACAGGGGTTTACTATGGCTACACCTTC.

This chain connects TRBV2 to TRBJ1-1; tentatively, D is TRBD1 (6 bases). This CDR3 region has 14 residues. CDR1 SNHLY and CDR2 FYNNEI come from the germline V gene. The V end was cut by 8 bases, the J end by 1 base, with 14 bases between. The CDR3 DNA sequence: TGTGCCAGCCTACAGGGTTTTGGGAACACTGAAGCTTTCTTT. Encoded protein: CASLQGFGNTEAFF. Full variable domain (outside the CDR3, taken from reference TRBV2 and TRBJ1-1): EPEVTQTPSHQVTQMGQEVILRCVPISNHLYFYWYRQILGQKVEFLVSFYNNEISEKSEIFDDQFSVERPDGSNFTLKIRSTKLEDSAMYFCASLQGFGNTEAFFGQGTRLTVV.

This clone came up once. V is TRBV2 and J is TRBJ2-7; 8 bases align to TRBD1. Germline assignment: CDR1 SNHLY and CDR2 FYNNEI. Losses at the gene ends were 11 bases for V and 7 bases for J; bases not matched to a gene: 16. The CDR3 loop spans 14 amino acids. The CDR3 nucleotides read TGTGCCTGTCCGAATGGACAGGGCCCCTCTGAGCAGTACTTC. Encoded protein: CACPNGQGPSEQYF.